These 3 T cell receptor beta chains share one sample of origin, sequenced in a study of T cells after yellow fever vaccination. TCRdb analysed the 5' RACE reads with MiXCR anew, one entry per CDR3 protein. This sample has 300,000 to 400,000 distinct CDR3 sequences; 9.5% to 15% occur once, and the top ten carry approximately 3.4%. The sequences come from CD4+ T cells sorted from PBMCs, collected 15 days after the yellow fever booster vaccination. Receptor source: a man aged 18 to 29 who received the YFV17D yellow fever vaccine.

This sequence joins TRBV5-1 and TRBJ1-2; D uncertain. CDR3 length equals 13 residues. Germline CDR1 is SGHRS and CDR2 is YFSETQ. Trimming left V 0 bases short and J 13 bases short, with 16 bases between. CDR3 DNA: TGCGCCAGCAGCTTGGACAAGCCTCTTCTAGCCACCTTC. Translation gives CASSLDKPLLATF.

In this sample, this clonotype turned up a few times. At one of its ends the junction is not consistent with the germline gene, which may arise from a read error. The V gene is TRBV30, the J gene TRBJ2-3, with unresolved D. The CDR3 covers 11 residues. Germline V gene lookup returns CDR1 GTSNPN and CDR2 SVGIG (reference sequence). The CDR3 DNA follows: TGTGCCTGGAGTGGCACAAATACGCAGTATTTT. Translation: CAWSGTNTQYF.

This clonotype was recorded a few times. The V and J genes are TRBV5-5 and TRBJ1-5; D is uncertain. The CDR3 loop spans 14 amino acids. V lost 1 base to trimming and J lost 7 bases, with 12 bases between them. Germline V lookup: CDR1 SGHKS, CDR2 YYEKEE (reference sequence). The CDR3 bases are TGTGCCAGCAGCTTGCGGGGAGAGAGCCAGCCCCAGCATTTT. Encoded protein: CASSLRGESQPQHF.